Listed below are T cell receptor beta chains from one sample, sequenced in a study of T cells in Graves' hyperthyroidism and ophthalmopathy. TCRdb called the multiplex PCR reads again in MiXCR, with one record for every CDR3 protein. The data contain hundreds of thousands of distinct CDR3 sequences, roughly a third of them singletons. Sequenced sample: blood. The receptors were gathered from a woman in her 40s with Graves' hyperthyroidism. Each CDR3 is given with its conserved first and last residue. The D gene is left open where the match is weak. The size of a clone is reported for some rows only, either as once, few or many, or as a class for expanded clones.

>.|TRBJ1-5|.|TRBV24-1
CATSVGLGSQPQHF
TGTGCCACCAGTGTTGGACTGGGGAGTCAGCCCCAGCATTTT
>TRBD1|TRBJ1-1|many|TRBV29-1
CSVDPGQGATEAFF
TGCAGCGTTGACCCCGGACAGGGGGCCACTGAAGCTTTCTTT
>.|TRBJ2-7|many|TRBV7-9
CASSLNPYEQYF
TGTGCCAGCAGCTTAAACCCATACGAGCAGTACTTC
>TRBD1|TRBJ1-1|few|TRBV19
CASSTGQGIGNTEAFF
TGTGCCAGTAGTACCGGACAGGGGATTGGGAATACTGAAGCTTTCTTT
>TRBD1|TRBJ2-6|few|TRBV24-1
CATGTGSGANVLTF
TGTGCCACCGGGACAGGGTCCGGGGCCAACGTCCTGACTTTC
>TRBD1|TRBJ2-2|.|TRBV10-3
CAISPTGGGELFF
TGTGCCATCAGCCCGACAGGGGGCGGGGAGCTGTTTTTT
>.|TRBJ1-1|many|TRBV19
CASSIAEWSAEAFF
TGTGCCAGTAGTATAGCGGAGTGGTCAGCTGAAGCTTTCTTT
>TRBD1|TRBJ1-5|.|TRBV5-5
CASSYGTGAGNQPQHF
TGTGCCAGCAGCTACGGGACAGGGGCAGGCAATCAGCCCCAGCATTTT
>.|TRBJ2-1|.|TRBV5-2
CASNQGGGYNEQFF
TGTGCCAGCAACCAGGGAGGCGGGTACAATGAGCAGTTCTTC
>.|TRBJ2-7|.|TRBV7-2
CAWSVQAYQYF
TGTGCCTGGAGTGTACAGGCCTATCAGTACTTC
>.|TRBJ2-5|.|TRBV28
CASNDGPGETQYF
TGTGCCAGTAACGATGGACCAGGAGAGACCCAGTACTTC
>TRBD1|TRBJ1-2|many|TRBV19
CASSIDRGGGYTF
TGTGCCAGTAGTATCGACAGGGGTGGAGGCTACACCTTC
>TRBD1|TRBJ1-2|many|TRBV7-2
CASSFPRGDYGYTF
TGTGCCAGCAGCTTCCCCAGGGGGGACTATGGCTACACCTTC
>TRBD2|TRBJ2-7|few|TRBV15
CATSRDSASGTLYEQYF
TGTGCCACCAGCAGAGATTCGGCTAGCGGGACTTTATACGAGCAGTACTTC
>.|TRBJ2-5|.|TRBV20-1
CSARETGKETQYF
TGCAGTGCTAGGGAAACGGGGAAAGAGACCCAGTACTTC
>.|TRBJ1-6|few|TRBV12-5
CASGPAGESYNSPLHF
TGTGCTAGTGGTCCGGCAGGCGAATCCTATAATTCACCCCTCCACTTT
>TRBD1|TRBJ1-4|many|TRBV5-8
CASSPTVTGREKLFF
TGTGCCAGCAGCCCTACCGTGACAGGGCGCGAAAAACTGTTTTTT
>.|TRBJ2-1|.|TRBV20-1
CSASRAGDNNEQFF
TGCAGTGCAAGTAGGGCAGGAGATAACAATGAGCAGTTCTTC
>.|TRBJ2-7|few|TRBV18
CASSTRLDSFYEQYF
TGTGCCAGCTCAACTCGACTAGATTCCTTCTACGAGCAGTACTTC
>.|TRBJ2-5|.|TRBV29-1
CSGSQQETQYF
TGCAGCGGGAGTCAGCAAGAGACCCAGTACTTC
>.|TRBJ1-2|many|TRBV29-1
CSTEVPIRPMSYTF
TGTTCTACCGAGGTCCCTATTCGGCCGATGAGCTACACCTTC
>.|TRBJ2-6|.|TRBV10-3
CAVRKQGANVLTF
TGTGCCGTCAGGAAACAGGGGGCCAACGTCCTGACTTTC
>.|TRBJ1-2|.|TRBV27
CASSSPSENYGYTF
TGTGCCAGCAGCAGCCCGAGTGAAAACTATGGCTACACCTTC
>TRBD1|TRBJ2-7|.|TRBV11-2
CASSRGAGGYEQNF
TGTGCCAGCAGCCGAGGGGCAGGGGGCTACGAGCAGAACTTC
>.|TRBJ1-4|many|TRBV25-1
CASSDPSGAQRKLFF
TGTGCCAGCAGTGATCCGTCAGGGGCCCAGAGAAAACTGTTTTTT
>.|TRBJ2-2|few|TRBV9
CASSSPAVSSYTGELFF
TGTGCCAGCAGTTCTCCCGCGGTGTCAAGTTACACCGGGGAGCTGTTTTTT
>TRBD1|TRBJ2-7|many|TRBV20-1
CSARRRDREPYEQYF
TGCAGTGCTAGACGAAGGGACAGGGAGCCCTACGAGCAGTACTTC
>TRBD1|TRBJ1-1|once|TRBV7-9
CASSSGQGAGGTEAFF
TGTGCCAGCAGCTCTGGACAGGGGGCGGGTGGGACTGAAGCTTTCTTT
>.|TRBJ1-2|.|TRBV11-2
CASSFRSGAYGYTF
TGTGCCAGCAGCTTCCGTTCAGGGGCCTATGGCTACACCTTC
>.|TRBJ1-2|.|TRBV24-1
CASSDLDRTKVFYGYTF
TGTGCCAGCAGTGATTTGGACAGAACTAAAGTTTTCTATGGCTACACCTTC
>TRBD1|TRBJ1-1|.|TRBV4-3
CASSQDNGRGSTEAFF
TGCGCCAGCAGCCAAGATAACGGCAGGGGGAGCACTGAAGCTTTCTTT
>.|TRBJ1-3|.|TRBV7-2
CASSPYRSSSSGNTIYF
TGTGCCAGCAGCCCGTACAGAAGTTCGTCCTCTGGAAACACCATATATTTT
>.|TRBJ1-5|.|TRBV28
CASRPPRESSNQPQHF
TGTGCCAGCAGGCCCCCCCGGGAATCAAGCAATCAGCCCCAGCATTTT
>TRBD2|TRBJ2-4|.|TRBV20-1
CSAISREGSIQYF
TGCAGTGCTATATCAAGGGAGGGGAGCATTCAGTACTTC
>TRBD1|TRBJ2-7|few|TRBV12-3/TRBV12-4
CASRPRDSTYEQYF
TGTGCCAGCAGGCCACGGGACAGTACCTACGAGCAGTACTTC
>TRBD1|TRBJ1-5|.|TRBV29-1
CSLVPGTARGNQPQHF
TGCAGCTTGGTTCCCGGGACAGCTAGAGGTAATCAGCCCCAGCATTTT
>.|TRBJ2-5|.|TRBV27
CASSPIHRLVEQETQYF
TGTGCCAGCAGTCCAATCCACCGACTAGTTGAGCAAGAGACCCAGTACTTC
>.|TRBJ2-2|few|TRBV7-2
CASSSPVAGTGELFF
TGTGCCAGCAGCTCCCCCGTCGCGGGGACCGGGGAGCTGTTTTTT
>.|TRBJ1-5|.|TRBV12-3/TRBV12-4
CASARIFQGQPQHF
TGTGCCAGCGCGCGGATTTTTCAGGGACAGCCCCAGCATTTT
>TRBD1|TRBJ2-7|few|TRBV6-1
CASRTGTGRLEQYF
TGTGCCAGCAGGACCGGGACAGGCCGGCTGGAGCAGTACTTC
>.|TRBJ1-1|few|TRBV7-2
CASSLDYRQLTEAFF
TGTGCCAGCAGCTTAGACTACCGACAGCTCACTGAAGCTTTCTTT
>.|TRBJ2-5|.|TRBV7-3
CASSQVRQQETQYF
TGCGCCAGCAGCCAAGTACGGCAGCAAGAGACCCAGTACTTC
>.|TRBJ1-2|.|TRBV2
CASSETGGYTF
TGTGCCAGCAGTGAAACTGGAGGCTACACCTTC